These 8 T cell receptor beta chains were sequenced from one sample in a study of cytomegalovirus exposure and HLA in healthy donors. With 60 Vbeta and 13 Jbeta primers, the PCR was carried out. Clones were sequenced by immunoSEQ multiplex PCR, and TCRdb holds only the in-frame ones, with some missing. This repertoire shows over 200,000 clones, around four fifths found once; its top ten account for roughly 2.5%. Sequencing was performed on PBMCs. Receptors were obtained from a woman aged 55-69 years in good health and CMV-seropositive.

The chain uses TRBV29-1 and TRBJ1-1, with a possible D match to TRBD1 (5 bases). The CDR3 loop spans 15 amino acids. Trimming cost V 7 bases and J 0 bases, with 18 bases left between them. Germline CDR1 and CDR2: SQVTM and ANQGSEA. CDR3: CSAGDTGTLNTEAFF. CDR3 bases: TGCAGCGCCGGTGACACCGGGACTCTGAACACTGAAGCTTTCTTT.

The gene calls are TRBV30 and TRBJ2-2; D not resolved. V was trimmed by 4 bases and J by 7 bases, leaving 13 bases between them. The germline V gene encodes CDR1 GTSNPN and CDR2 SVGIG (reference sequence). The CDR3 has 13 amino acids. The CDR3 bases are TGTGCCTGGAACCCCGCGTATGGCGGGGAGCTGTTTTTT. Its protein product is CAWNPAYGGELFF.

V and J are TRBV11-1 and TRBJ2-5; 7 bases line up with TRBD1. The CDR3 extends over 17 amino acids. V lost 7 bases and J lost 5; bases outside the gene matches: 19. Germline CDR1 SGHAT, CDR2 FQDESV (reference sequence). The DNA of the CDR3 is TGTGCCAGCACCCCGGTCCGGGACAGCCAGGTCCGGGAGACCCAGTACTTC. Its protein product is CASTPVRDSQVRETQYF.

J is TRBJ2-3 and V is TRBV30; no firm D call. CDR3 size: 11 residues. Per germline, CDR1 GTSNPN and CDR2 SVGIG (reference sequence). Trimming removed 3 bases from V and 4 bases from J, with 5 bases in between. CDR3 sequence: CAWSLSDTQYF. For the CDR3, the DNA is TGTGCCTGGAGCTTGTCAGATACGCAGTATTTT. The full variable domain, its missing parts supplied by reference TRBV30 and TRBJ2-3, is SQTIHQWPATLVQPVGSPLSLECTVEGTSNPNLYWYRQAAGRGLQLLFYSVGIGQISSEVPQNLSASRPQDRQFILSSKKLLLSDSGFYLCAWSLSDTQYFGPGTRLTVL.

This chain links TRBV7-2 with TRBJ1-1, with D maybe TRBD1 (6 bases). Germline assignment: CDR1 SGHTA and CDR2 FQGNSA. The CDR3 totals 14 residues. Trimming took 1 base from V and 1 from J, leaving 7 bases between them. CDR3 amino acids: CASSLEQGNTEAFF. CDR3 bases: TGTGCCAGCAGCTTAGAACAGGGGAACACTGAAGCTTTCTTT.

This clone came up a few times. V usage is TRBV5-4 and J usage is TRBJ2-7; D is unclear. Germline V lookup: CDR1 SGHNT, CDR2 YYREEE (reference sequence). Trimming removed 8 bases at V and 4 bases at J, with 22 bases between. This CDR3 is 15 amino acids long. DNA of the CDR3: TGTGCCAGTTTTTTCAAGCAGAAGGCGGCATACGAGCAGTACTTC. It yields the protein CASFFKQKAAYEQYF.

V gene TRBV7-2 combines with J gene TRBJ1-5; D unresolved. Trimming pared 2 bases from V and 6 bases from J, leaving 11 bases between. The CDR3 has 14 residues. The germline V gene encodes CDR1 SGHTA and CDR2 FQGNSA. CDR3 nucleotides: TGTGCCAGCAGCTTACCGGGTATAGGTCAGCCCCAGCATTTT. It yields the protein CASSLPGIGQPQHF.

V usage is TRBV7-2 and J usage is TRBJ2-5; TRBD2 might be the D (6 bases). The CDR3 covers 14 residues. V dropped 1 base and J dropped 5 bases, with 11 bases sitting between them. The germline V gene encodes CDR1 SGHTA and CDR2 FQGNSA. The CDR3 nucleotides are TGTGCCAGCAGCTTAGTTTCAGGAGGGGAGACCCAGTACTTC. It translates to CASSLVSGGETQYF.